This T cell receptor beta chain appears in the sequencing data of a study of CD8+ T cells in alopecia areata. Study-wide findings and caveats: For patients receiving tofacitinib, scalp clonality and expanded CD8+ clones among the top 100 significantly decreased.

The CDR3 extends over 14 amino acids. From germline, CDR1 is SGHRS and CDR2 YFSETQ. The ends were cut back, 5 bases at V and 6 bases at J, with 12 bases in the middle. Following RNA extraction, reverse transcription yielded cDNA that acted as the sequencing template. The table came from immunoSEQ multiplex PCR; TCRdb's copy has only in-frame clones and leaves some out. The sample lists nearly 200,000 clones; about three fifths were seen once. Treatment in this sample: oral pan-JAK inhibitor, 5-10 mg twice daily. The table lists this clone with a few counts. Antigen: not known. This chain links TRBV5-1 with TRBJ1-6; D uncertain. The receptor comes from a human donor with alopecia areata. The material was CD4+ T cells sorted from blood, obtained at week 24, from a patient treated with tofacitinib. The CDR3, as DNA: TGCGCCAGCAGTAATCCGGAGTCTAATTCACCCCTCCACTTT. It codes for CASSNPESNSPLHF.